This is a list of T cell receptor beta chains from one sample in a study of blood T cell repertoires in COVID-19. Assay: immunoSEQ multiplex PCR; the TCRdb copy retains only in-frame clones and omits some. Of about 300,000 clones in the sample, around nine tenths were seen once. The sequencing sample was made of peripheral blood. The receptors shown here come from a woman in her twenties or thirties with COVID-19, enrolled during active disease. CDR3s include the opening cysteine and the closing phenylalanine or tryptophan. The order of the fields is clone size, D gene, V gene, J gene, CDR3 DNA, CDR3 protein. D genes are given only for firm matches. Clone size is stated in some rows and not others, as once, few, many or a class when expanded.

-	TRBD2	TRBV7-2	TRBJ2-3	TGTGCCAGCACCCCCCGACTAGCCGCAGATACGCAGTATTTT	CASTPRLAADTQYF
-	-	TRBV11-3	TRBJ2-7	TGTGCCAGCAGCTTGCTGCCTGAGAAGCAGTACTTC	CASSLLPEKQYF
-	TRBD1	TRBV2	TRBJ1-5	TGTGCCAGCAAGATCGACAGGGGGGAACAGCCCCAGCATTTT	CASKIDRGEQPQHF
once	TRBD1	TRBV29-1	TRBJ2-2	TGCAGCGTGGGCGGTCCGGGACAGGGTGGCACCGGGGAGCTGTTTTTT	CSVGGPGQGGTGELFF
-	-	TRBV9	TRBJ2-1	TGTGCCAGCAGCGTAGGCGGGTGGCGGAATGAGCAGTTCTTC	CASSVGGWRNEQFF
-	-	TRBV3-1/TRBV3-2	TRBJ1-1	TGTGCCAGCAGCCTTAATCCGGGCACTGAAGCTTTCTTT	CASSLNPGTEAFF
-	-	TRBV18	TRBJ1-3	TGTGCCAGCTCGAAGGGAGAGAACACCATATATTTT	CASSKGENTIYF
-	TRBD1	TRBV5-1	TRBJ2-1	TGCGCCAGACTTAGGACAGGCGGGTCCTACAATGAGCAGTTCTTC	CARLRTGGSYNEQFF
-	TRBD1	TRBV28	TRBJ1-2	TGTGCCAGTGGGGACAGCTATGGCTACACCTTC	CASGDSYGYTF
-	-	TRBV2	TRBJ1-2	TGTGCCCCCTACCGAGGCCAGCTTAACTATGGCTACACCTTC	CAPYRGQLNYGYTF
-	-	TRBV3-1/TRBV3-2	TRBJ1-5	TGTGCCAGCAGCCAAGATCGGGGGTTCAATCAGCCCCAGCATTTT	CASSQDRGFNQPQHF
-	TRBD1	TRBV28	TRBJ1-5	TGTGCCAGGGACGACAGGGCGAGCCCCGGTAGCAATCAGCCCCAGCATTTT	CARDDRASPGSNQPQHF
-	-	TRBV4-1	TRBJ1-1	TGCGCCAGCAGCCAATTCGCGAACCGGGGAAGAGGGACTGAAGCTTTCTTT	CASSQFANRGRGTEAFF
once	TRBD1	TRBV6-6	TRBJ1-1	TGTGCCAGCACCAAACAGGGGAGGAACACTGAAGCTTTCTTT	CASTKQGRNTEAFF
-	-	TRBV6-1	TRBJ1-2	TGTGCCAGCAGTGAGAGGGGGTCCTATGGCTACACCTTC	CASSERGSYGYTF